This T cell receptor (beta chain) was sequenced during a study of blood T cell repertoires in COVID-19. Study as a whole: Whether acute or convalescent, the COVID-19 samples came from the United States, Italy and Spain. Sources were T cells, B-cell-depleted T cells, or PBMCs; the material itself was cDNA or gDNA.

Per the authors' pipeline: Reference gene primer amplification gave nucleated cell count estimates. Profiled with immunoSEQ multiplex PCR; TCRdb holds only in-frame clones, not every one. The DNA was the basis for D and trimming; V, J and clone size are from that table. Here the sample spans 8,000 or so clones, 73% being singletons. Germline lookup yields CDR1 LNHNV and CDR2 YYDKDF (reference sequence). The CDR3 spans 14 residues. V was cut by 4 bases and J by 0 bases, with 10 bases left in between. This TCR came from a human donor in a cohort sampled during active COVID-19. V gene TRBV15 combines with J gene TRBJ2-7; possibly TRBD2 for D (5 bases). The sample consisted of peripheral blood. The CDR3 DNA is TGTGCCACCAGCACCCCCCGGGGCTCCTACGAGCAGTACTTC. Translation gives CATSTPRGSYEQYF.